The next 13 T cell receptor beta chains were all read from a single sample in a study of OX40 agonist ivuxolimab in advanced cancers. Repertoires were generated with immunoSEQ multiplex PCR, while TCRdb's copy carries only in-frame clones and drops some. Seen here are 20,000 or so clones, more than 80% observed once, and the top ten hold about an eighth. This material consisted of CD4+ or CD8+ T cells sorted from blood, taken in a trial of the OX40 agonist ivuxolimab. These receptors originate from an adult with an advanced solid tumor such as melanoma, head and neck, liver or kidney cancer.

The rearrangement uses TRBV15 and TRBJ1-1; TRBD1 is a possible D gene (5 bases). Germline CDR1 is LNHNV and CDR2 is YYDKDF (reference sequence). The V gene lost 0 bases and the J gene lost 5 bases, with 13 bases spanning the gap. The CDR3 has 15 residues. In DNA, the CDR3 is TGTGCCACCAGCAGAGATATTCAGGGAAAAACTGAAGCTTTCTTT. Translation gives CATSRDIQGKTEAFF.

This clone has only one observation. The J gene is TRBJ1-1, the V gene TRBV7-9, with unresolved D. The CDR3 extends over 14 amino acids. Trimming removed 3 bases at V and 1 base at J, with 9 bases between. Germline V gene sequence: CDR1 SEHNR, CDR2 FQNEAQ (reference sequence). The CDR3 DNA reads TGTGCCAGCAGCTTCATGGGCAAGAACACTGAAGCTTTCTTT. This sequence encodes CASSFMGKNTEAFF.

The chain uses TRBV27 and TRBJ2-7; D is undetermined. CDR3 length: 14 amino acids. Trimming cost V 1 base and J 3 bases, with 10 bases left between them. Germline CDR1 MNHEY, CDR2 SMNVEV (reference sequence). The DNA for the CDR3 is TGTGCCAGCAGTTTATATGGACCCCGCTACGAGCAGTACTTC. The encoded protein is CASSLYGPRYEQYF.

This clone was seen only once. The gene calls are TRBV13 and TRBJ2-5; either TRBD1 or TRBD2 may supply D (6 bases each). Deletions cut 5 bases from V and 5 bases from J, with 18 bases between. Germline-derived CDR1 and CDR2 are PRHDT and FYEKMQ (reference sequence). The CDR3 loop spans 15 amino acids. CDR3 DNA sequence: TGTGCCAGCAGCCGACCAGAGGGGGGCGAGGAGACCCAGTACTTC. This codes for CASSRPEGGEETQYF.

The chain is built from TRBV9 and TRBJ2-1; TRBD2 matches 13 bases. Losses at the gene ends were 0 bases for V and 6 bases for J; bases not matched to a gene: 6. This CDR3 region has 17 residues. The germline gives CDR1 SGDLS, CDR2 YYNGEE. CDR3 nucleotides: TGTGCCAGCAGCGTAGATTCTGGACTAGCGGGGGCCAATGAGCAGTTCTTC. Encoded protein: CASSVDSGLAGANEQFF.

This chain connects TRBV7-6 to TRBJ2-7; 11 nucleotides align to TRBD1. CDR3 length: 15 residues. Looked up from germline, CDR1 is SGHVS and CDR2 is FNYEAQ. Losses at the gene ends were 5 bases for V and 2 bases for J; bases not matched to a gene: 5. CDR3 coding DNA: TGTGCCAGCAGCCCTACGGGACAGGGGGCCTACGAGCAGTACTTC. Its protein is CASSPTGQGAYEQYF.

This clone was recorded once. The chain links TRBV5-6 to TRBJ2-3; no definite D call. Trimming pared 0 bases from V and 4 bases from J, leaving 3 bases between. CDR1 is SGHDT, CDR2 YYEEEE, per germline. The CDR3 has 12 residues. CDR3 amino acids: CASSLGADTQYF. For the CDR3, the DNA is TGTGCCAGCAGCTTGGGAGCAGATACGCAGTATTTT.

This chain connects TRBV7-2 to TRBJ2-7, with 10 bases lining up with TRBD2. V lost 6 bases to trimming and J lost 7 bases; unmatched junction nucleotides: 15. The germline V gene encodes CDR1 SGHTA and CDR2 FQGNSA. This CDR3 contains 16 residues. The CDR3 sequence: CASRSTGPSGGREQYF. For the CDR3, the DNA is TGTGCCAGCAGATCAACCGGGCCTAGCGGGGGCAGGGAGCAGTACTTC.

This chain uses TRBV6-4 with TRBJ1-1; TRBD1 aligns across 11 bases. Unmatched junction bases numbered 12, after V lost 7 bases and J lost 5 bases. In germline, CDR1 is MRHNA, CDR2 SNTAGT. The CDR3 is 16 residues long. CDR3 protein: CASTASSGQGGTEAFF. The CDR3, as DNA: TGTGCCAGCACCGCCTCTTCGGGACAGGGGGGGACTGAAGCTTTCTTT.

The chain joins TRBV12-2 to TRBJ1-1. TRBV12-2 is labeled a pseudogene. The CDR3 has 14 residues. The DNA for the CDR3 is TGTGCAAGTCGCTTCCGGCGGGGGAACACTGAAGCTTTCTTT. Encoded protein: CASRFRRGNTEAFF.

This chain links TRBV29-1 with TRBJ2-7, with TRBD2 as a possible D gene (5 bases). The germline V gene has CDR1 SQVTM and CDR2 ANQGSEA. V gave up 7 bases and J gave up 4 bases, with 20 bases separating them. The CDR3 length is 14 residues. This chain's CDR3 is CSERVAPNLYEQYF. CDR3 DNA: TGCAGCGAGAGGGTGGCCCCCAACTTATACGAGCAGTACTTC.

The V call is TRBV28, the J call TRBJ2-1, with a possible D match to TRBD2 (5 bases). This CDR3 has 13 residues. V shed 6 bases and J shed 8 bases, with 14 bases lying between them. Germline values: CDR1 MDHEN, CDR2 SYDVKM. As DNA, the CDR3 is TGTGCCAGCAGGACCCCCGGGATCGATGAGCAGTTCTTC. This encodes CASRTPGIDEQFF. The full variable domain, in which reference TRBV28 and TRBJ2-1 provide the parts outside the CDR3, is DVKVTQSSRYLVKRTGEKVFLECVQDMDHENMFWYRQDPGLGLRLIYFSYDVKMKEKGDIPEGYSVSREKKERFSLILESASTNQTSMYLCASRTPGIDEQFFGPGTRLTVL.

The V call is TRBV15, the J call TRBJ1-1; TRBD1 aligns across 9 bases. CDR1 and CDR2 from the germline V gene are LNHNV and YYDKDF (reference sequence). The junction had 10 bases not matched to a gene; V was cut back by 8 bases and J by 0 bases. The CDR3 spans 16 residues. As DNA, the CDR3 is TGTGCCACCGGACCGGGACAGGGATTAATGAACACTGAAGCTTTCTTT. Translated: CATGPGQGLMNTEAFF.